Shown below are 6 T cell receptor beta chains from a single sample sequenced in a study of control samples from healthy donors and cancer patients. Generated by immunoSEQ multiplex PCR, the TCRdb table keeps only in-frame clones and is missing some. Among 190,000 or so clones, about 93% were seen once, and the ten largest hold over 1.1%. The specimen was blood. Receptors originate from a man between 18 and 29 years old in good health.

The V and J genes are TRBV30 and TRBJ1-2; unclear D gene. Between the trimmed V and J ends, which lost 5 bases and 3 bases, there was a span of 22 bases. Germline V CDR1 and CDR2: GTSNPN, SVGIG (reference sequence). The CDR3 has 16 amino acids. The CDR3 region has the DNA TGTGCCTGGCGCCGGACGGATCCCTTTCCTGACTATGGCTACACCTTC. Protein product: CAWRRTDPFPDYGYTF.

The rearrangement joins TRBV18 to TRBJ1-1; TRBD1 is a possible D gene (5 bases). Germline CDR1 KGHSH, CDR2 LQKENI. The CDR3 is 14 amino acids. Deletions cut 3 bases from V and 3 bases from J, with 11 bases between. CDR3 sequence: CASSPSGADTEAFF. CDR3 nucleotides: TGTGCCAGCTCACCCTCCGGGGCGGACACTGAAGCTTTCTTT.

The chain couples TRBV7-3 to TRBJ2-3, with 8 bases identical to TRBD2. V gave up 1 base and J gave up 7 bases; unmatched junction bases: 13. CDR1 and CDR2 from the germline V gene are SGHTA and FQGTGA. CDR3 length: 17 amino acids. The CDR3 loop reads CASSLRSRAGEMNTQYF. CDR3 nucleotide sequence: TGTGCCAGCAGCTTAAGAAGCCGAGCGGGGGAGATGAATACGCAGTATTTT.

The genes are TRBV24-1 and TRBJ2-1, with TRBD2 matching 7 bases. The V gene's germline CDR1 is KGHDR and CDR2 SFDVKD. The junction had 6 bases not matched to a gene; V was cut back by 1 base and J by 4 bases. The CDR3 runs 16 residues. In nucleotides, the CDR3 is TGTGCCACCAGTGATTTAGGCGGGGGTGGATACAATGAGCAGTTCTTC. Protein: CATSDLGGGGYNEQFF.

The chain couples TRBV5-1 to TRBJ1-5; tentative D call: TRBD1 (5 bases). This CDR3 comprises 15 residues. Trimming took off 0 bases at V and 3 bases at J, with 10 bases between the two ends. Germline CDR1 SGHRS, CDR2 YFSETQ. The CDR3 DNA sequence: TGCGCCAGCAGCTTGGAAGGGGTTCACAATCAGCCCCAGCATTTT. Its protein is CASSLEGVHNQPQHF.

This clone was found once. CDR3 bases: TGCGCCAGCAGCTTGTTGAACCCGACCGCCGGGACCTACAATGAGCAGTTCTTC. Protein sequence: CASSLLNPTAGTYNEQFF. The rearrangement joins TRBV5-1 to TRBJ2-1, with a weak D call TRBD2 (5 bases). Germline V gene sequence: CDR1 SGHRS, CDR2 YFSETQ. The CDR3 runs 18 residues. V dropped 1 base and J dropped 2 bases, with 19 bases sitting between them.